The clone carrying this TCR beta chain is a singleton in its sample. The antigen is unknown. Each CDR3 protein is one row after TCRdb ran MiXCR on the reads. Of about 770,000 distinct CDR3 sequences in the sample, almost 30% were seen once. The sample comes from a study of T cell repertoires in cytomegalovirus infection. Background on the study: Well-studied HLA-B-restricted epitopes and recently identified HLA-C-restricted epitopes of CMV were both used in the study.

Germline CDR1 and CDR2: LNHNV and YYDKDF (reference sequence). CDR3 length: 14 amino acids. V lost 7 bases to trimming and J lost 2 bases, with 15 bases between them. Findings of the study overall: CMV-specific TCR beta clonotypes restricted by HLA-C were the ones dominating the ex vivo response.

Sequences were derived from cultured CD8+ T cells from PBMCs, sampled from culture after CMV antigen stimulation. The receptor was derived from a human donor in good health (CMV status not recorded). Some clones in this sample may be carry-over from other donors' samples. The chain is built from TRBV15 and TRBJ2-7; D gene ambiguous. The CDR3 region has the DNA TGTGCCACCAAGACGGACGGCGGTCCCTACGAGCAGTACTTC. Its translation is CATKTDGGPYEQYF.